This T cell receptor (beta chain) stems from a study of beta chain features in type 1 diabetes. Study observations and caveats: The study found moderately but significantly shorter TCRB CDR3s in all four CD4+ subsets of Type 1 diabetes patients.

CDR1 is LGHNA and CDR2 is YSLEER in the germline V gene. There are 15 residues in the CDR3. The V end lost 0 bases, the J end lost 2 bases, and 8 bases lay between the germline ends. Sequencing targeted expressed TCRB transcripts, as all isolated RNA had been reverse transcribed. Measured with immunoSEQ multiplex PCR; TCRdb has only the in-frame clones, and not every one. The data contain about 650,000 clones, roughly 12% of them singletons. This clone was recorded a few times. Its antigen is unidentified. The sample carries other DNA sequences with the same CDR3. The chain employs TRBV4-3 and TRBJ1-5, with D hard to call. The clonotype originates from a man aged 25-40 years with type 1 diabetes. The sample taken for sequencing was naive CD4+ T cells from blood. The CDR3: CASSQDSQGNQPQHF. CDR3 bases: TGCGCCAGCAGCCAAGATTCGCAGGGCAATCAGCCCCAGCATTTT.